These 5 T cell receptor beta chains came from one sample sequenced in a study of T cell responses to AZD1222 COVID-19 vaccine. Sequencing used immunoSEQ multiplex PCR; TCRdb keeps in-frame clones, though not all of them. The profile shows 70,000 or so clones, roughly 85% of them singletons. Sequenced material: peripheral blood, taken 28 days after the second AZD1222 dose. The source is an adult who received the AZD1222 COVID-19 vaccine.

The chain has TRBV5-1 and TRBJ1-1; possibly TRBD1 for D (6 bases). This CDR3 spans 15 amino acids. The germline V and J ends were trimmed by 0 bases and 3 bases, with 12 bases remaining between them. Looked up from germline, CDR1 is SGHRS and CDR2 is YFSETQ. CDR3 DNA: TGCGCCAGCAGCTTGGGTGAGAGGGGGTACACTGAAGCTTTCTTT. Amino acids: CASSLGERGYTEAFF.

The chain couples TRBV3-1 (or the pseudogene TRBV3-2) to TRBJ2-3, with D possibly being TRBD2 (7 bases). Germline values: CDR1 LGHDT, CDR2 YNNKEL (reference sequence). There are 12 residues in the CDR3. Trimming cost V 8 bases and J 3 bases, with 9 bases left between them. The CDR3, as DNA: TGTGCCAGCGGGGGGGCGACAGATACGCAGTATTTT. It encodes CASGGATDTQYF.

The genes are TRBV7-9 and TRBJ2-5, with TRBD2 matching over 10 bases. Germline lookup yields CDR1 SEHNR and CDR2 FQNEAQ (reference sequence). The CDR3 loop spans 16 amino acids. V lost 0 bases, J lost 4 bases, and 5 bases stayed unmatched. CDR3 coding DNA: TGTGCCAGCAGCTTAGCTAGCGGGGGGAGTGGAGAGACCCAGTACTTC. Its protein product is CASSLASGGSGETQYF.

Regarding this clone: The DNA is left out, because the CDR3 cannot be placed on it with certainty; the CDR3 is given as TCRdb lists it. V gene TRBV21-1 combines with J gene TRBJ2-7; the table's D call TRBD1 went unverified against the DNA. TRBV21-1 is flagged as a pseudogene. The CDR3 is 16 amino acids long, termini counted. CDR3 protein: CASSKGVATGSHEQYF.

CDR3 DNA: TGTGCCAGCAGCAGGGGGTTTAGCAATCAGCCCCAGCATTTT. Protein sequence: CASSRGFSNQPQHF. This chain connects TRBV6-5 to TRBJ1-5; 7 positions match TRBD1. V was clipped by 6 bases and J by 0 bases; unmatched bases: 2. From germline, CDR1 is MNHEY and CDR2 SVGAGI. The CDR3 is 14 amino acids.